This T cell receptor beta chain was profiled in a study of cytotoxic CD8 clonotypes in ibrutinib-treated CLL. In germline, CDR1 is SGDLS, CDR2 YYNGEE. V lost 6 bases to trimming and J lost 5 bases; unmatched junction nucleotides: 9. The CDR3 covers 14 residues. Data came from immunoSEQ multiplex PCR; TCRdb stores just in-frame clones and leaves some out. The table includes approximately 340,000 clones, 67% detected once. This chain connects TRBV9 to TRBJ2-7, with 9 bases matching TRBD1. The sequence derives from a human donor with chronic lymphocytic leukemia. Sequenced material: PBMCs, taken after 36 months of ibrutinib treatment. CDR3 region: CASNTGTGSNEQYF. The CDR3 region has the DNA TGTGCCAGCAACACCGGGACAGGGTCCAACGAGCAGTACTTC. The full variable domain, its missing parts supplied by reference TRBV9 and TRBJ2-7, is DSGVTQTPKHLITATGQRVTLRCSPRSGDLSVYWYQQSLDQGLQFLIQYYNGEERAKGNILERFSAQQFPDLHSELNLSSLELGDSALYFCASNTGTGSNEQYFGPGTRLTVT.